A single sample gave rise to the 26 T cell receptor beta chains below, sequenced in a study of Graves' ophthalmopathy and Graves' hyperthyroidism. The sequenced template was RNA, covering the TCR beta CDR3 region. RT-PCR in the first round used HTBI primers; a second-round multiplex PCR followed. TCRdb passed the multiplex PCR reads through MiXCR, listing each CDR3 protein once. The top ten hold around 10% of the sample, which has around 1.1 million distinct CDR3 sequences, about 36% seen once. The sample taken for sequencing was peripheral blood or thyroid tissue (not recorded which). Source of these receptors: an adult man with Graves' hyperthyroidism.

This rearrangement joins TRBV12-3 or TRBV12-4 to TRBJ2-7; D is possibly TRBD2 (5 bases). Between the trimmed V and J ends, which lost 3 bases and 9 bases, there was a span of 15 bases. The CDR3 is 13 residues long. The CDR3 coding sequence is TGTGCCAGCAGTTTCGAGGGAAGTGTAGGGCAGTACTTC. It yields the protein CASSFEGSVGQYF.

A note on this clonotype: Just one base apart from a much larger clone, this may be a read error. This rearrangement joins TRBV20-1 to TRBJ1-5; possibly TRBD1 for D (6 bases). Germline lookup yields CDR1 DFQATT and CDR2 SNEGSKA (reference sequence). The CDR3 totals 14 residues. CDR3 DNA: TGCAGTGCTGGAGATCACAGGGCCAATCAGCCCCAGCATTTT. Encoded protein: CSAGDHRANQPQHF.

This clonotype has just a few counts. The chain links TRBV14 to TRBJ2-2, with TRBD2 as a possible D gene (5 bases). V was clipped by 1 base and J by 5 bases, with 29 bases between them. CDR1 is SGHDN, CDR2 FVKESK, per germline. The CDR3 consists of 21 residues. The CDR3 DNA reads TGTGCCAGCAGCCAAGTCAGACTTACGGGGTTTCCCCGTTTAGGAACCGGGGAGCTGTTTTTT. It is translated as CASSQVRLTGFPRLGTGELFF.

The table lists this clonotype with many counts. The rearrangement joins TRBV15 to TRBJ1-2; possible D gene TRBD1, 6 bases. Germline V gene lookup returns CDR1 LNHNV and CDR2 YYDKDF (reference sequence). This CDR3 is 14 amino acids long. The V gene lost 0 bases and the J gene lost 8 bases, with 13 bases spanning the gap. CDR3 nucleotide sequence: TGTGCCACCAGCAGAGATTTGGGGGCTGACGGCTACACCTTC. Amino acids: CATSRDLGADGYTF. Filled out from reference TRBV15 and TRBJ1-2, the complete variable domain reads DAMVIQNPRYQVTQFGKPVTLSCSQTLNHNVMYWYQQKSSQAPKLLFHYYDKDFNNEADTPDNFQSRRPNTSFCFLDIRSPGLGDTAMYLCATSRDLGADGYTFGSGTRLTVV.

This chain connects TRBV29-1 to TRBJ1-2; D unresolved. V shed 5 bases and J shed 12 bases, with 19 bases lying between them. Per the germline V gene, CDR1 is SQVTM and CDR2 is ANQGSEA. The CDR3 is 12 amino acids. The CDR3 bases are TGCAGCGTTTTCCCGGGCCGCTCTGGAAACACCTTC. Translating it yields CSVFPGRSGNTF.

The chain links TRBV3-1 to TRBJ2-5; 12 nucleotides line up with TRBD2. Trimming at V came to 0 bases and at J to 1 base, leaving 9 bases not matched to a gene. Germline CDR1 LGHDT, CDR2 YNNKEL (reference sequence). The CDR3 runs 19 residues. The CDR3 sequence is CASSQDWASGRAAQETQYF. Written as DNA, the CDR3 is TGTGCCAGCAGCCAAGATTGGGCTAGCGGGAGGGCCGCCCAAGAGACCCAGTACTTC.

V and J are TRBV7-2 and TRBJ2-7, with D perhaps matching TRBD1 (5 bases). There are 13 residues in the CDR3. V was cut by 6 bases and J by 0 bases, with 9 bases left in between. CDR1 is SGHTA, CDR2 FQGNSA, per germline. CDR3 loop: CASRDTYSYEQYF. The CDR3 DNA reads as TGTGCCAGCAGGGACACTTACTCCTACGAGCAGTACTTC.

The chain is built from TRBV6-2 or TRBV6-3 and TRBJ1-2; D unclear. V shed 7 bases and J shed 7 bases, with 13 bases lying between them. The germline V gene encodes CDR1 MNHEY and CDR2 SVGEGT. This CDR3 has 12 residues. The CDR3 here is CASTTGTGGYTF. The CDR3 nucleotides are TGTGCCAGCACAACTGGTACCGGTGGCTACACCTTC.

The V gene is TRBV6-4, the J gene TRBJ2-2; D is possibly TRBD2 (5 bases). Trimming shortened V by 4 bases and J by 7 bases, and 10 bases separated the two germline ends. In germline, CDR1 is MRHNA, CDR2 SNTAGT. CDR3 size: 13 residues. In DNA form, the CDR3 reads TGTGCCAGCAGTGTTGACCGGGGCGGGGAGCTGTTTTTT. Translated: CASSVDRGGELFF.

This clonotype appeared once. This clone may be a read error of a much larger clone one base away. The rearrangement joins TRBV10-3 to TRBJ2-6; D could derive from TRBD1 or TRBD2 (7 bases each). The germline V and J ends were trimmed by 2 bases and 0 bases, with 14 bases remaining between them. The CDR3 sequence is 18 residues long. The germline V gene has CDR1 ENHRY and CDR2 SYGVKD. Here the CDR3 DNA reads TGTGCCATCAGTGAGACGACAGGGAGGGGCTCTGGGGCCAACGTCCTGACTTTC. Amino acids: CAISETTGRGSGANVLTF.

The rearrangement links TRBV12-3 or TRBV12-4 to TRBJ1-1; no firm D call. The CDR3 consists of 12 residues. Trimming stripped 8 bases from V and 7 bases from J, with 14 bases between. The CDR3 loop is CASLGRSLEAFF. The CDR3 nucleotides read TGTGCCAGCCTAGGCCGGAGCCTTGAAGCTTTCTTT.

V and J are TRBV12-3 or TRBV12-4 and TRBJ1-4; D might be TRBD1 (6 bases). The V end lost 5 bases, the J end lost 8 bases, and 15 bases lay between the germline ends. The CDR3 covers 14 residues. The CDR3 protein is CASSPPGGWEKLFF. CDR3 bases: TGTGCCAGCAGTCCCCCGGGGGGCTGGGAAAAACTGTTTTTT.

This clonotype was recorded many times. This chain joins TRBV20-1 and TRBJ1-3; TRBD1 matches at 8 bases. The CDR3 length is 14 residues. V lost 4 bases, J lost 4 bases, and 6 bases stayed unmatched. From germline, CDR1 is DFQATT and CDR2 SNEGSKA (reference sequence). This CDR3 reads CSATRTGSGNTIYF. The CDR3 DNA sequence: TGCAGTGCTACTAGGACAGGGTCAGGAAACACCATATATTTT.

The chain links TRBV2 to TRBJ2-5; D tentatively fits TRBD1 or TRBD2 (5 bases each). V lost 6 bases, J lost 5 bases, and 10 bases lay in between. The CDR3 loop spans 12 amino acids. The germline V gene encodes CDR1 SNHLY and CDR2 FYNNEI. CDR3 sequence: CASRAWGETQYF. In DNA, the CDR3 is TGTGCCAGCAGAGCTTGGGGGGAGACCCAGTACTTC.

The table lists this clonotype with many counts. The chain has TRBV25-1 and TRBJ1-1; 8 positions match TRBD1. The CDR3 is made up of 12 amino acids. The germline V gene encodes CDR1 MGHDK and CDR2 SYGVNS. Trimming cost V 6 bases and J 10 bases; bases outside gene matches: 7. This chain's CDR3 is CASRGGQVGAFF. The DNA of the CDR3 is TGTGCCAGCAGAGGGGGACAGGTTGGAGCTTTCTTT.

V is TRBV15 and J is TRBJ2-2; D tentatively fits TRBD1 or TRBD2 (7 bases each). CDR1 and CDR2 (germline): LNHNV, YYDKDF (reference sequence). The CDR3 consists of 16 residues. The ends were cut back, 4 bases at V and 6 bases at J, with 18 bases in the middle. The CDR3: CATSTETGRGAGELFF. CDR3 bases: TGTGCCACCAGCACCGAGACAGGGAGGGGGGCCGGGGAGCTGTTTTTT.

This clonotype was detected only a few times. This sequence joins TRBV2 and TRBJ1-5, with 8 bases that match TRBD1. The junction had 5 bases not matched to a gene; V was cut back by 10 bases and J by 0 bases. This CDR3 is 14 amino acids long. CDR1 and CDR2 (germline): SNHLY, FYNNEI. CDR3 DNA: TGTGCCACTTCACAGGGGGATAGCAATCAGCCCCAGCATTTT. This codes for CATSQGDSNQPQHF. The variable domain in full, completed from reference TRBV2 and TRBJ1-5, reads EPEVTQTPSHQVTQMGQEVILRCVPISNHLYFYWYRQILGQKVEFLVSFYNNEISEKSEIFDDQFSVERPDGSNFTLKIRSTKLEDSAMYFCATSQGDSNQPQHFGDGTRLSIL.

This clonotype was picked up a small number of times. This may come from a read error, since a much larger clone is one base off. The chain uses TRBV10-3 and TRBJ1-1, with TRBD1 matching over 9 bases. CDR3 size: 14 residues. Germline-derived CDR1 and CDR2 are ENHRY and SYGVKD. Trimming cost V 5 bases and J 0 bases; bases outside gene matches: 1. CDR3 coding DNA: TGTGCCATCAGTACAGGGGGCATGAACACTGAAGCTTTCTTT. This codes for CAISTGGMNTEAFF.

This clonotype was seen ten or more times. The chain carries TRBV7-6 and TRBJ2-7; D ambiguous. This CDR3 region has 13 residues. Looked up from germline, CDR1 is SGHVS and CDR2 is FNYEAQ. V was clipped by 6 bases and J by 7 bases, with 16 bases between them. CDR3 DNA sequence: TGTGCCAGCAGTGTGACGGACCTACGAGAGCAGTACTTC. Translated: CASSVTDLREQYF.

This clonotype was seen a few times. A clone one base away is much larger, so this may be a read error. The V and J genes are TRBV7-7 and TRBJ2-5; either TRBD1 or TRBD2 may supply D (5 bases each). Germline V CDR1 and CDR2: SSHAT, FNYEAQ (reference sequence). The CDR3 spans 14 residues. CDR3 bases: TGTGCCGGCAGCTCGGGACCCAAACAAGAGACCCAGTACTTC. Its translation: CAGSSGPKQETQYF.

This rearrangement joins TRBV5-6 to TRBJ2-7; the match to TRBD2 covers 12 bases. After removal of 2 bases from V and 1 base from J, the junction contained 10 bases not matched to a gene. This CDR3 has 18 amino acids. Germline-derived CDR1 and CDR2 are SGHDT and YYEEEE. CDR3 nucleotide sequence: TGTGCCAGCAGCTTAACAGGGACTAGCGGGTACACTTCCTACGAGCAGTACTTC. It encodes CASSLTGTSGYTSYEQYF.

This clonotype was observed many times. The chain has TRBV7-2 and TRBJ1-1; D is ambiguous. V lost 2 bases, J lost 6 bases, and 13 bases lay in between. The CDR3 length is 14 residues. Germline CDR1 and CDR2: SGHTA and FQGNSA. CDR3 sequence: CASSLRGTTAEAFF. The DNA of the CDR3 is TGTGCCAGCAGCTTACGGGGTACGACGGCTGAAGCTTTCTTT.

The V call is TRBV7-8, the J call TRBJ1-6; 12 nucleotides align to TRBD1. Germline V gene lookup returns CDR1 SGHVS and CDR2 FQNEAQ. The CDR3 runs to 14 residues. V lost 5 bases, J lost 19 bases, and 12 bases stayed unmatched. The CDR3, as DNA: TGTGCCAGCAGCCCGGGACAGGGGGCCGATCGGTTTCACTTT. Translating gives CASSPGQGADRFHF.

A note on this clonotype: This may be a read error: a much more frequent sequence differs by one nucleotide. The chain combines TRBV12-3 or TRBV12-4 with TRBJ1-4; a possible D gene is TRBD1 (5 bases). Trimming cost V 5 bases and J 14 bases, with 12 bases left between them. There are 11 residues in the CDR3. CDR3: CASSRRDFLFF. In DNA form, the CDR3 reads TGTGCCAGCAGTCGCAGGGATTTCCTGTTTTTT.

As concerns this clonotype: A much bigger clone sits one base away, suggesting this may be a read error. This chain connects TRBV7-3 to TRBJ1-2; D is unclear. The CDR3 is made up of 12 amino acids. Germline V gives CDR1 SGHTA, CDR2 FQGTGA. In nucleotides, the CDR3 is TGTGCCAGCAGCTTAGATGCAGTTGGCTGCACCTTC. Translating it yields CASSLDAVGCTF.

J is TRBJ1-1 and V is TRBV7-2; D remains unclear. Germline V gives CDR1 SGHTA, CDR2 FQGNSA. Trimming shortened V by 5 bases and J by 6 bases, and 22 bases separated the two germline ends. CDR3 length: 16 amino acids. The chain's CDR3 is CASSPGPYPLEAEAFF. CDR3 nucleotide sequence: TGTGCCAGCAGCCCTGGGCCGTATCCTCTGGAGGCTGAAGCTTTCTTT.